Each of the 28 T cell receptor beta chains below was sequenced from the same sample in a study of regulatory T cells in long-lasting Graves disease. Time point denoted: persistent/refractory GD, antithyroid drugs over 5 years with positive TRAb. Researchers made the TCR library from RNA that was extracted from PBMCs. According to the study, TCR beta libraries were built with iRepertoire HTBI primers and CDR3-region Arm-PCR. TCRdb re-derived calls from the multiplex PCR reads in MiXCR, one entry per CDR3 protein. The sample consists of more than 300,000 distinct CDR3 sequences, around 19% of them appearing once. The sequences come from peripheral blood mononuclear cells (PBMCs), collected when the disease was refractory, from a patient treated with antithyroid drugs. The receptors were gathered from a female donor with Graves disease.

This clonotype has a handful of counts. A single base separates this from a much larger clone, so it may be a read error. The chain is built from TRBV14 and TRBJ2-7; D unresolved. Trimming removed 3 bases at V and 3 bases at J, with 3 bases between. This CDR3 has 11 amino acids. Germline V CDR1 and CDR2: SGHDN, FVKESK. The CDR3 here is CASSHYYEQYF. The CDR3 DNA follows: TGTGCCAGCAGCCACTACTACGAGCAGTACTTC.

V usage is TRBV30 and J usage is TRBJ2-2; 8 nucleotides line up with TRBD1. Germline CDR1 is GTSNPN and CDR2 is SVGIG (reference sequence). The CDR3 is 16 amino acids. Trimming cost V 2 bases and J 1 base; bases outside gene matches: 6. The chain's CDR3 is CAWSMGDRLNTGELFF. The CDR3 DNA follows: TGTGCCTGGAGTATGGGGGACAGGTTGAACACCGGGGAGCTGTTTTTT.

This clonotype was counted many times. The V gene is TRBV12-3 or TRBV12-4, the J gene TRBJ1-5, with 9 bases aligning to TRBD1. J was trimmed by 4 bases and V by 3 bases; bases with no gene match: 7. The CDR3 is 16 residues long. CDR3 bases: TGTGCCAGCAGTTTCACGCGGACAGGGGTAAATCAGCCCCAGCATTTT. Its translation: CASSFTRTGVNQPQHF.

This clonotype was counted between two and nine times. The chain carries TRBV18 and TRBJ1-5; D unclear. From germline, CDR1 is KGHSH and CDR2 LQKENI. This CDR3 region has 14 residues. V was trimmed by 1 base and J by 6 bases, leaving 10 bases between them. This CDR3 is CASSPQEISQPQHF. CDR3 nucleotide sequence: TGTGCCAGCTCACCACAGGAAATAAGTCAGCCCCAGCATTTT. The full variable domain, completed using reference TRBV18 and TRBJ1-5, is NAGVMQNPRHLVRRRGQEARLRCSPMKGHSHVYWYRQLPEEGLKFMVYLQKENIIDESGMPKERFSAEFPKEGPSILRIQQVVRGDSAAYFCASSPQEISQPQHFGDGTRLSIL.

The chain uses TRBV6-2 or TRBV6-3 and TRBJ1-1, with unresolved D. This CDR3 has 11 residues. V was pared by 2 bases and J by 8 bases, with 6 bases between. The germline V gene encodes CDR1 MNHEY and CDR2 SVGEGT. CDR3 residues: CASSYREEAFF. The CDR3 DNA is TGTGCCAGCAGTTACAGGGAAGAAGCTTTCTTT.

This clonotype was picked up many times. The CDR3 nucleotides are TGTGCCACCAGTGATTTTAAGGCAGGGGACGATCAGCCCCAGCATTTT. Its protein product is CATSDFKAGDDQPQHF. This rearrangement joins TRBV24-1 to TRBJ1-5, with D perhaps matching TRBD1 (6 bases). V lost 1 base, J lost 5 bases, and 14 bases lay in between. This CDR3 is built from 16 residues. Germline V gene lookup returns CDR1 KGHDR and CDR2 SFDVKD.

At least ten counts were recorded for this clonotype. The chain is built from TRBV18 and TRBJ2-5; 7 bases align to TRBD2. The V and J ends lost 1 base and 7 bases, in that order; junction bases with no gene match: 12. Germline V gene sequence: CDR1 KGHSH, CDR2 LQKENI. The CDR3 runs to 16 residues. The CDR3 here is CASSPLVLADGGTQYF. The CDR3 nucleotides are TGTGCCAGCTCACCACTCGTGCTAGCGGACGGAGGGACCCAGTACTTC.

This clonotype appeared a few times. The chain couples TRBV4-1 to TRBJ1-1; tentatively, D is TRBD1 (5 bases). CDR3 length: 14 residues. Germline V gene data show CDR1 as MGHRA and CDR2 as YSYEKL. Trimming cost V 4 bases and J 4 bases, with 13 bases left between them. CDR3 in DNA: TGCGCCAGCAGCCCGCGGGGGAGGCTCACTGAAGCTTTCTTT. Residues: CASSPRGRLTEAFF.

In its sample, this clonotype was seen a few times. The chain is built from TRBV25-1 and TRBJ1-3, with 7 positions matching TRBD1. Germline assignment: CDR1 MGHDK and CDR2 SYGVNS. CDR3 length equals 14 residues. V was pared by 6 bases and J by 4 bases, with 6 bases of the junction left unmatched. CDR3 region: CASRETGNGNTIYF. For the CDR3, the DNA is TGTGCCAGCAGAGAGACAGGGAACGGAAACACCATATATTTT.

This clonotype appeared once. This rearrangement joins TRBV7-2 to TRBJ1-5; TRBD1 matches at 9 bases. V shed 5 bases, J shed 5 bases, and the junction held 7 bases outside the gene matches. The CDR3 runs to 15 residues. Germline CDR1 and CDR2: SGHTA and FQGNSA. For the CDR3, the DNA is TGTGCCAGCAGCCCCGGGACAGGGAAACATCAGCCCCAGCATTTT. This gives the protein CASSPGTGKHQPQHF.

In this sample, this clonotype turned up many times. The chain uses TRBV7-2 and TRBJ1-2; TRBD1 matches at 11 bases. This CDR3 is built from 15 residues. V lost 1 base and J lost 6; bases outside the gene matches: 4. Germline lookup yields CDR1 SGHTA and CDR2 FQGNSA. The CDR3 DNA reads as TGTGCCAGCAGCTTAGTAAGGACAGGGGGCGATGGCTACACCTTC. Its protein product is CASSLVRTGGDGYTF.

The count of this clonotype is one. The V call is TRBV6-8, the J call TRBJ1-6; unclear D gene. The CDR3 has 14 amino acids. CDR1 and CDR2 (germline): MNHGY, SAAAGT. The V gene lost 6 bases and the J gene lost 8 bases, with 14 bases spanning the gap. In DNA form, the CDR3 reads TGTGCCAGCAGCTCCGACAATTTCCATTCACCCCTCCACTTT. Its translation: CASSSDNFHSPLHF.

This clonotype was seen at least ten times. The chain uses TRBV7-2 and TRBJ2-5; 7 nucleotides align to TRBD2. V shed 5 bases, J shed 3 bases, and the junction held 12 bases outside the gene matches. Looked up from germline, CDR1 is SGHTA and CDR2 is FQGNSA. This CDR3 has 16 residues. The CDR3 is CASSRAGSPGKETQYF. The CDR3, as DNA: TGTGCCAGCAGCCGAGCGGGATCTCCGGGAAAAGAGACCCAGTACTTC.

This clonotype turned up a few times. The CDR3 DNA sequence: TGTGCCTGGAGTGTAAATAGTCTGAAGCCCCAGCATTTT. It specifies CAWSVNSLKPQHF. The gene calls are TRBV30 and TRBJ1-5, with unresolved D. The length of the CDR3 is 13 residues. Trimming cost V 0 bases and J 8 bases, with 11 bases left between them. CDR1 GTSNPN and CDR2 SVGIG come from the germline V gene (reference sequence).

The sample holds many counts of this clonotype. V is TRBV6-1 and J is TRBJ1-2, with D possibly being TRBD1 (6 bases). V lost 5 bases and J lost 4, with 17 bases in between. This CDR3 spans 15 amino acids. Per the germline V gene, CDR1 is MNHNS and CDR2 is SASEGT. The CDR3 DNA reads TGTGCCAGCAGTCCCTCAGGGGAGGTTGCCTATGGCTACACCTTC. It codes for CASSPSGEVAYGYTF.

This clonotype was seen only a few times. This sequence joins TRBV27 and TRBJ2-7; a weak D match, TRBD1 (5 bases). CDR1 MNHEY and CDR2 SMNVEV come from the germline V gene (reference sequence). The V gene lost 7 bases and the J gene lost 2 bases, with 15 bases spanning the gap. This CDR3 comprises 14 residues. Written as DNA, the CDR3 is TGTGCCAGCAAAAAGGGGATAGGCCCCTACGAGCAGTACTTC. It is translated as CASKKGIGPYEQYF.

V is TRBV19 and J is TRBJ1-5; D uncertain. This CDR3 contains 14 residues. Deletions cut 4 bases from V and 0 bases from J, with 7 bases between. From germline, CDR1 is LNHDA and CDR2 SQIVND (reference sequence). CDR3 sequence (DNA): TGTGCCAGTAGTACAGTTAATAGCAATCAGCCCCAGCATTTT. Translation gives CASSTVNSNQPQHF.

The rearrangement links TRBV19 to TRBJ1-6, with D uncertain. The V end lost 3 bases, the J end lost 9 bases, and 9 bases lay between the germline ends. Germline CDR1 and CDR2: LNHDA and SQIVND (reference sequence). This CDR3 is 13 amino acids long. The CDR3 protein is CASSIFGFSPLHF. DNA of the CDR3: TGTGCCAGTAGTATTTTTGGATTTTCACCCCTCCACTTT.

Turning to this clonotype: A clone one base away is much larger, so this may be a read error. The chain joins TRBV5-1 to TRBJ1-1; TRBD1 might be the D (6 bases). CDR3 size: 14 residues. Germline V gene lookup returns CDR1 SGHRS and CDR2 YFSETQ. CDR3 nucleotides: TGCGCCGGCAGCGAGGGAACAGGGAACGCTGAAGCTTTCTTT. It encodes CAGSEGTGNAEAFF.

CDR3 sequence (DNA): TGCGCCAGCAGCAAGGGGGGGTATCATGATTCACCCCTCCACTTT. This codes for CASSKGGYHDSPLHF. The chain recombines TRBV5-1 with TRBJ1-6; D is perhaps TRBD1 (6 bases). CDR3 length equals 15 residues. The germline V and J ends were trimmed by 4 bases and 8 bases, with 16 bases remaining between them. Germline loops: CDR1 SGHRS, CDR2 YFSETQ.

This clonotype has at least ten counts. The chain joins TRBV6-2 or TRBV6-3 to TRBJ1-1, with D maybe TRBD1 (5 bases). With 5 bases removed from V and 11 bases from J, the gap between germline ends came to 12 bases. The CDR3 length is 11 residues. Germline V CDR1 and CDR2: MNHEY, SVGEGT. The chain's CDR3 is CASSEATEAFF. CDR3 nucleotide sequence: TGTGCCAGCAGTGAAGCGACAGAGGCTTTCTTT.

This clonotype was seen ten or more times. The V call is TRBV30, the J call TRBJ1-5; 7 positions match TRBD1. Germline trimming cut 1 base from V and 1 base from J; bases unmatched to any gene: 4. The CDR3 totals 15 residues. Germline assignment: CDR1 GTSNPN and CDR2 SVGIG (reference sequence). CDR3 DNA: TGTGCCTGGAGTGGTAGGGGGCGCAGCAATCAGCCCCAGCATTTT. Residues: CAWSGRGRSNQPQHF.

There are many counts of this clonotype. The rearrangement uses TRBV28 and TRBJ1-1; the match to TRBD1 covers 7 bases. Trimming took 6 bases from V and 1 from J; bases not matched to a gene: 5. The CDR3 loop spans 14 amino acids. Germline V CDR1 and CDR2: MDHEN, SYDVKM. The CDR3 sequence is CASRNTGANTEAFF. The CDR3 nucleotides are TGTGCCAGCAGGAACACAGGGGCGAACACTGAAGCTTTCTTT. The whole variable domain, filled in from reference TRBV28 and TRBJ1-1, reads DVKVTQSSRYLVKRTGEKVFLECVQDMDHENMFWYRQDPGLGLRLIYFSYDVKMKEKGDIPEGYSVSREKKERFSLILESASTNQTSMYLCASRNTGANTEAFFGQGTRLTVV.

The chain carries TRBV7-9 and TRBJ1-1; no reliable D call. Germline V CDR1 and CDR2: SEHNR, FQNEAQ (reference sequence). The CDR3 consists of 14 residues. V lost 11 bases and J lost 5, with 21 bases in between. CDR3 bases: TGTGCCCCCGGCCCGCGGCGGACCCGTACTGAAGCTTTCTTT. Protein product: CAPGPRRTRTEAFF.

This clonotype was detected many times. The chain carries TRBV7-9 and TRBJ1-6; tentatively, D is TRBD1 (5 bases). CDR3 size: 14 residues. The V end lost 1 base, the J end lost 9 bases, and 10 bases lay between the germline ends. CDR1 is SEHNR, CDR2 FQNEAQ, per germline (reference sequence). CDR3 in amino acids: CASSLVGEPSPLHF. The CDR3 nucleotides read TGTGCCAGCAGCTTAGTGGGGGAACCTTCACCCCTCCACTTT.

This clonotype was picked up a small number of times. This chain joins TRBV27 and TRBJ2-2; D is perhaps TRBD1 (6 bases). The germline V gene encodes CDR1 MNHEY and CDR2 SMNVEV (reference sequence). With 5 bases removed from V and 1 base from J, the gap between germline ends came to 11 bases. CDR3 length equals 15 residues. The CDR3: CASSINRENTGELFF. The CDR3 DNA follows: TGTGCCAGCAGTATCAACAGGGAGAACACCGGGGAGCTGTTTTTT.

This clonotype was detected a few times. The V call is TRBV5-1, the J call TRBJ1-2; possible D gene TRBD1, 5 bases. This CDR3 has 12 amino acids. CDR1 and CDR2 from the germline V gene are SGHRS and YFSETQ. V was clipped by 4 bases and J by 13 bases, with 17 bases between them. The CDR3 nucleotides read TGCGCCAGCAGCCCCCGGGGCGAGCGGCTCACCTTC. As protein: CASSPRGERLTF.

V usage is TRBV20-1 and J usage is TRBJ2-4; 7 nucleotides line up with TRBD1. Germline V gene lookup returns CDR1 DFQATT and CDR2 SNEGSKA (reference sequence). CDR3 length: 14 residues. Trimming removed 6 bases from V and 0 bases from J; junction bases left unmatched: 5. CDR3 loop: CSAYRGLAKNIQYF. CDR3 DNA sequence: TGCAGTGCCTACAGGGGCTTAGCCAAAAACATTCAGTACTTC.